Reported below is one TCR beta chain. Germline V lookup: CDR1 SGHTA, CDR2 FQGTGA. V was shortened by 3 bases and J by 3 bases, with 7 bases between the two germline ends. This CDR3 has 13 amino acids. The data were obtained in a study of OX40 agonist ivuxolimab in advanced cancers. Study background: Age averaged roughly 60 years (range roughly 23 to 80), and roughly 80% were male. Partial responses were achieved by three patients, one with hepatocellular carcinoma and two with cutaneous melanoma.

Produced via immunoSEQ multiplex PCR; TCRdb's table is partial and in-frame only. The repertoire holds approximately 89,000 clones, approximately 90% seen once, with about 0.3% in the top ten. The V and J genes are TRBV7-3 and TRBJ2-3; a possible D gene is TRBD1 (6 bases). The sample was CD4+ or CD8+ T cells sorted from blood, taken in a trial of the OX40 agonist ivuxolimab. The clonotype was recovered from an adult with an advanced solid tumor such as melanoma, head and neck, liver or kidney cancer. The CDR3 region is CASSLGATDTQYF. CDR3 DNA: TGTGCCAGCAGCTTGGGGGCGACAGATACGCAGTATTTT.